What follows are 13 T cell receptor beta chains derived from one specimen sequenced in a study of blood T cell repertoires in COVID-19. Repertoires were generated with immunoSEQ multiplex PCR, while TCRdb's copy carries only in-frame clones and drops some. The sample contains a few hundred thousand clones, 92% of which appear only once. The material sequenced was PBMCs or T cells enriched from blood (not recorded which). The receptor set was obtained from a woman aged 25 to 45 who had recovered from COVID-19.

The rearrangement links TRBV2 to TRBJ1-2; D is uncertain. The CDR3 runs 11 residues. V was cut by 5 bases and J by 4 bases, with 5 bases left in between. CDR1 SNHLY and CDR2 FYNNEI come from the germline V gene. The CDR3 DNA is TGTGCCAGCAGTCTCAGCTATGGCTACACCTTC. Amino acids: CASSLSYGYTF.

The rearrangement uses TRBV11-2 and TRBJ1-1, with 9 bases aligning to TRBD1. J gave up 7 bases and V 5 bases, and 5 bases lay outside the gene matches. CDR3 length: 13 residues. Looked up from germline, CDR1 is SGHAT and CDR2 is FQNNGV. DNA for the CDR3: TGTGCCAGCAGCCCTCCGGGACAGGGTGAAGCTTTCTTT. As protein: CASSPPGQGEAFF.

V usage is TRBV7-6 and J usage is TRBJ2-2; 13 bases match TRBD2. This CDR3 comprises 21 residues. The J segment lost 4 bases and the V segment lost 3 bases, leaving 17 bases of the junction unmatched. Looked up from germline, CDR1 is SGHVS and CDR2 is FNYEAQ. The CDR3 spells CASSFLLPYGTSGMSTGELFF. Here the CDR3 DNA reads TGTGCCAGCAGCTTCCTGCTACCCTATGGGACTAGCGGGATGAGCACCGGGGAGCTGTTTTTT.

Of note for this clone: At one end, the junction sequence differs from germline, possibly due to a read error. This chain connects TRBV7-7 to TRBJ2-2; 12 nucleotides line up with TRBD2. The length of the CDR3 is 15 residues. Germline V gene sequence: CDR1 SSHAT, CDR2 FNYEAQ (reference sequence). The CDR3 spells CASSWTSGNTGELFF. In nucleotides, the CDR3 is TGTGCTAGCAGTTGGACTAGCGGGAATACCGGGGAGCTGTTTTTT.

The V call is TRBV3-1 (or the pseudogene TRBV3-2), the J call TRBJ1-2; D unclear. Germline CDR1 and CDR2: LGHDT and YNNKEL (reference sequence). The CDR3 sequence is 12 residues long. V gave up 1 base and J gave up 8 bases, with 8 bases separating them. The CDR3 DNA reads TGTGCCAGCAGCCAAGGCGGGAGCGGCTACACCTTC. As protein: CASSQGGSGYTF.

J is TRBJ2-1 and V is TRBV7-2; D is possibly TRBD2 (5 bases). V lost 3 bases and J 2 bases, leaving 8 bases between the germline ends. The length of the CDR3 is 14 residues. CDR1 is SGHTA and CDR2 is FQGNSA in the germline V gene. The CDR3 sequence is CASSFEGPYNEQFF. The CDR3 region has the DNA TGTGCCAGCAGCTTTGAGGGCCCCTACAATGAGCAGTTCTTC.

The chain is built from TRBV6-2 or TRBV6-3 and TRBJ2-7; tentative D call: TRBD2 (6 bases). Germline CDR1 MNHEY, CDR2 SVGEGT. The V gene lost 0 bases and the J gene lost 2 bases, with 11 bases spanning the gap. The CDR3 is 15 amino acids. CDR3 region: CASSYSKRATYEQYF. CDR3 nucleotides: TGTGCCAGCAGTTACTCAAAGCGGGCCACCTACGAGCAGTACTTC.

To note about this clone: This sample includes further DNA sequences coding for the same CDR3. The chain couples TRBV28 to TRBJ2-7; D is unclear. V was trimmed by 6 bases and J by 0 bases, leaving 6 bases between them. The CDR3 sequence is 12 residues long. CDR1 and CDR2 from the germline V gene are MDHEN and SYDVKM. CDR3: CASSVFSYEQYF. The CDR3 nucleotides are TGTGCCAGCAGCGTTTTCTCCTACGAGCAGTACTTC. The entire variable domain, with the rest obtained from reference TRBV28 and TRBJ2-7, is as follows: DVKVTQSSRYLVKRTGEKVFLECVQDMDHENMFWYRQDPGLGLRLIYFSYDVKMKEKGDIPEGYSVSREKKERFSLILESASTNQTSMYLCASSVFSYEQYFGPGTRLTVT.

The rearrangement links TRBV5-1 to TRBJ2-1; the match to TRBD2 covers 7 bases. V lost 0 bases and J lost 8; bases outside the gene matches: 8. Germline loops: CDR1 SGHRS, CDR2 YFSETQ. CDR3 length: 15 amino acids. In nucleotides, the CDR3 is TGCGCCAGCAGCTTGGGGAGCGGGGCTCTGCATGAGCAGTTCTTC. It specifies CASSLGSGALHEQFF.

This clone was seen only once. V gene TRBV6-5 combines with J gene TRBJ2-7; TRBD1 matches at 9 bases. CDR1 and CDR2 from the germline V gene are MNHEY and SVGAGI. The CDR3 is 15 residues long. After removal of 6 bases from V and 5 bases from J, the junction contained 11 bases not matched to a gene. The CDR3 loop reads CASRPLPGQGNEQYF. The CDR3 DNA reads TGTGCCAGCAGACCCCTTCCGGGACAGGGCAACGAGCAGTACTTC.

The chain recombines TRBV11-2 with TRBJ2-3, with TRBD2 identical over 8 bases. The V gene's germline CDR1 is SGHAT and CDR2 FQNNGV. V was pared by 3 bases and J by 0 bases, with 2 bases of the junction left unmatched. The CDR3 covers 15 residues. The CDR3 region is CASSLGLVSTDTQYF. The CDR3 nucleotides are TGTGCCAGCAGCTTGGGACTAGTTAGCACAGATACGCAGTATTTT.

This chain links TRBV28 with TRBJ2-7; 8 bases line up with TRBD2. Germline assignment: CDR1 MDHEN and CDR2 SYDVKM. The ends lost 4 bases at V and 9 bases at J; junction bases unmatched: 8. The CDR3 spans 13 residues. This CDR3 reads CASSSTGGGRQYF. The DNA of the CDR3 is TGTGCCAGCAGTTCTACCGGCGGGGGGCGGCAGTACTTC.

This sequence joins TRBV5-1 and TRBJ1-6; 9 nucleotides agree with TRBD1. CDR1 and CDR2 (germline): SGHRS, YFSETQ. The CDR3 sequence is 14 residues long. J was trimmed by 6 bases and V by 4 bases; bases with no gene match: 2. Written as DNA, the CDR3 is TGCGCCAGCAGCGGACAGGGGATTAATTCACCCCTCCACTTT. Translation gives CASSGQGINSPLHF. Full variable domain (remainder filled in from reference TRBV5-1 and TRBJ1-6): KAGVTQTPRYLIKTRGQQVTLSCSPISGHRSVSWYQQTPGQGLQFLFEYFSETQRNKGNFPGRFSGRQFSNSRSEMNVSTLELGDSALYLCASSGQGINSPLHFGNGTRLTVT.